A selection of T cell receptor beta chains follows, all from one sample in a study of cytomegalovirus exposure and HLA in healthy donors. TCRdb's table, derived via immunoSEQ multiplex PCR, lists solely in-frame clones and lacks some. The sample shows fewer than 250,000 clones, 75% to 90% of them seen only once. Material: PBMCs. The receptor set was obtained from a woman aged 18-35 years in good health and CMV-seronegative. CDR3s include the opening cysteine and the closing phenylalanine or tryptophan. Each record gives: V gene, D gene, J gene, clone size, CDR3 DNA, CDR3 protein. A D gene is named only where the DNA matches it firmly. Only part of the rows carry a size: once, few, many, or a class if the clone is expanded.

TRBV19,.,TRBJ2-7,.,TGTGCCAGTAGTTCCTCCGGGACGGCGGGCTCCTACGAGCAGTACTTC,CASSSSGTAGSYEQYF
TRBV15,TRBD2,TRBJ2-7,.,TGTGCCACCAGCAGAGGGTCTAGCGGGGACCACGAGCAGTACTTC,CATSRGSSGDHEQYF
TRBV6-5,TRBD1,TRBJ2-7,once,TGTGCCAGCACCGGGACAGTGGCAGGGGAGCAGTACTTC,CASTGTVAGEQYF
TRBV29-1,.,TRBJ2-7,.,TGCAGCGTTGTTTTGGGCTCCTACGAGCAGTACTTC,CSVVLGSYEQYF
TRBV28,TRBD2,TRBJ2-7,.,TGTGCCAGCAGTAAGAAACTAGCGATTACCTCCTACGAGCAGTACTTC,CASSKKLAITSYEQYF
TRBV6-6,.,TRBJ2-2,.,TGTGCCAGCAGTTTACCGACCGGGGAGCTGTTTTTT,CASSLPTGELFF
TRBV5-1,.,TRBJ2-1,.,TGCGCCAGCAGCCAAGCGGGCAGCTCCTACAATGAGCAGTTCTTC,CASSQAGSSYNEQFF
TRBV13,.,TRBJ1-5,.,TGTGCCAGCAGCTTAATGATAGATGATGGCAATCAGCCCCAGCATTTT,CASSLMIDDGNQPQHF
TRBV5-1,.,TRBJ2-7,.,TGCGCCAGCACCGATGACTGGTCAGGGCGGGAGCAGTACTTC,CASTDDWSGREQYF
TRBV7-8,.,TRBJ1-5,.,TGTGCCAGCAGCACTAGGATCGGTGATCAGCCCCAGCATTTT,CASSTRIGDQPQHF
TRBV5-1,.,TRBJ2-3,few,TGCGCCAGCAGCTGGGTCGGGACAGATACGCAGTATTTT,CASSWVGTDTQYF
TRBV5-4,.,TRBJ2-3,once,TGTGCCAGCAGCTTGGCGTGGGGGGCCTCAGATACGCAGTATTTT,CASSLAWGASDTQYF
TRBV5-4,TRBD1,TRBJ1-2,.,TGTGCCAGCAGCTTGGGAGGGGGCGGTGGCTACACCTTC,CASSLGGGGGYTF
TRBV7-8,TRBD2,TRBJ2-1,.,TGTGCCAGCAGCGCCACCTTAGCGGGGGGGCCAAATGAGCAGTTCTTC,CASSATLAGGPNEQFF
TRBV28,TRBD1,TRBJ1-3,.,TGTGCCAGCAGTTTAGTCAGGGGGCGTGGAAACACCATATATTTT,CASSLVRGRGNTIYF
TRBV6-1,TRBD1,TRBJ1-3,.,TGTGCCAGCAGTCGGGACAGGAAAGGAAACACCATATATTTT,CASSRDRKGNTIYF
TRBV9,TRBD2,TRBJ2-1,.,TGTGCCAGCAGCGTAGATAGCGGGAGTGTAAATGAGCAGTTCTTC,CASSVDSGSVNEQFF
TRBV19,.,TRBJ2-7,.,TGTGCCAGTAGCCGTAACCAGGAATTGGGCTCTTCTGGTGAGCAGTACTTC,CASSRNQELGSSGEQYF
TRBV6-1,.,TRBJ1-2,.,TGTGCCAGCAGCCCGGGACGGTCGAACTATGGCTACACCTTC,CASSPGRSNYGYTF
TRBV2,.,TRBJ1-4,.,TGTGCCAGCAGCGCCCAAGCTTTACTAGCTAATGAAAAACTGTTTTTT,CASSAQALLANEKLFF
TRBV2,TRBD2,TRBJ2-7,.,TGTGCCAGCAGCTTTCGTCGGGAGGCCGCCTACGAGCAGTACTTC,CASSFRREAAYEQYF
TRBV29-1,.,TRBJ1-3,.,TGCAGCGCTCGGGGGAGGGACTCTGGAAACACCATATATTTT,CSARGRDSGNTIYF
TRBV5-1,TRBD1,TRBJ1-1,.,TGCGCCAGCAGCTTGCGACCAGGGACAGGGGCTGAAGCTTTCTTT,CASSLRPGTGAEAFF
TRBV4-1,.,TRBJ1-1,.,TGCGCCAGCACCCCGACAAGGCAGCCGAACACTGAAGCTTTCTTT,CASTPTRQPNTEAFF
TRBV7-9,TRBD1,TRBJ1-1,.,TGTGCCAGCAGCCCCGGGACTCAGGGGGACACTGAAGCTTTCTTT,CASSPGTQGDTEAFF
TRBV7-9,.,TRBJ1-4,.,TGTGCCAGCAGAGAGCAGGCAACTAATGAAAAACTGTTTTTT,CASREQATNEKLFF
TRBV2,TRBD2,TRBJ2-3,.,TGTGCCAGCGAGACTAGCGGTCGCACAGATACGCAGTATTTT,CASETSGRTDTQYF
TRBV7-6,.,TRBJ1-1,.,TGTGCCAGCAGCTTAGGACGGAACACTGAAGCTTTCTTT,CASSLGRNTEAFF
TRBV27,.,TRBJ2-7,.,TGTGCCAGCAGTTTTTCGCCAAACAGGGTATGGGAGCAGTACTTC,CASSFSPNRVWEQYF
TRBV30,.,TRBJ1-1,.,TGTGCCTGGAGTGCCCCTCAGGGGCGGAACACTGAAGCTTTCTTT,CAWSAPQGRNTEAFF
TRBV7-3,.,TRBJ1-1,.,TGTGCCAGCAGGGCCTTGGAGAACACTGAAGCTTTCTTT,CASRALENTEAFF
TRBV27,.,TRBJ2-7,.,TGTGCCAGCAGTTCACAGGGGGGGCCCTACGAGCAGTACTTC,CASSSQGGPYEQYF
TRBV5-1,.,TRBJ1-4,.,TGCGCCAGCAGCTTCTCAGACACCCTCGAAAAACTGTTTTTT,CASSFSDTLEKLFF
TRBV30,.,TRBJ2-7,.,TGTGCCTGGAGCGGTGGGTACTCCTACGAGCAGTACTTC,CAWSGGYSYEQYF
TRBV5-1,TRBD2,TRBJ2-1,.,TGCGCCAGCAGCCTGACTAGCGGGGGGGCCAATGAGCAGTTCTTC,CASSLTSGGANEQFF
TRBV2,.,TRBJ1-4,few,TGTGCCAGCGCTACAGGGACTGGAAATGAAAAACTGTTTTTT,CASATGTGNEKLFF
TRBV10-3,.,TRBJ1-4,.,TGTGCCATCAGTGAGTCGGGATGGGCCGAAGAAAAACTGTTTTTT,CAISESGWAEEKLFF
TRBV18,.,TRBJ1-5,.,TGTGCCAGCTCACTTACGACTCTACCAAATCAGCCCCAGCATTTT,CASSLTTLPNQPQHF
TRBV10-3,TRBD1,TRBJ2-7,.,TGTGCCATCAGTGAGGGACAGGGCTACGAGCAGTACTTC,CAISEGQGYEQYF
TRBV27,.,TRBJ1-1,.,TGTGCCAGCAGTTTAGGGCAGAACACTGAAGCTTTCTTT,CASSLGQNTEAFF
TRBV5-4,TRBD1,TRBJ2-3,once,TGTGCCAGCAGCGCGGGACAGGGTGATGGAGATACGCAGTATTTT,CASSAGQGDGDTQYF
TRBV4-1,TRBD1,TRBJ1-1,.,TGCGCCAGCAGCCCTCCGGACAGGGATTACACTGAAGCTTTCTTT,CASSPPDRDYTEAFF
TRBV27,TRBD2,TRBJ2-4,.,TGTGCCAGCAGTGACCTAATGGGGGGGGACCGAAACATTCAGTACTTC,CASSDLMGGDRNIQYF
TRBV5-6,.,TRBJ1-2,.,TGTGCCAGCAGCCGCGTAGAGGGCCTGGGAGGCTACACCTTC,CASSRVEGLGGYTF
TRBV27,TRBD1,TRBJ1-1,.,TGTGCCAGCAGTTTTGGGACAGGGGGAGCCACTGAAGCTTTCTTT,CASSFGTGGATEAFF
TRBV9,.,TRBJ1-2,.,TGTGCCAGCGGCCGGGGGCTTAACTATGGCTACACCTTC,CASGRGLNYGYTF
TRBV5-4,.,TRBJ1-1,once,TGTGCCAGCAGCTTGGCAGGGCTGAGGGCTGAAGCTTTCTTT,CASSLAGLRAEAFF
TRBV7-6,TRBD1,TRBJ2-1,.,TGTGCCAGCAGCAACCCTTGGGACAGGGGCCCCCATGAGCAGTTCTTC,CASSNPWDRGPHEQFF
TRBV5-6,.,TRBJ2-3,.,TGTGCCAGCAGCTTCGGGTACATGGATACGCAGTATTTT,CASSFGYMDTQYF
TRBV27,TRBD2,TRBJ2-1,once,TGTGCCAGCACTCAGGCCCCGGGACTAGCGCTACAGCAGTTCTTC,CASTQAPGLALQQFF
TRBV15,TRBD2,TRBJ2-2,.,TGTGCCACCAGCAGAGGACTAGCGGGAGGGCCTGGGGTCGGCAGGGAGCTGTTTTTT,CATSRGLAGGPGVGRELFF
TRBV10-3,.,TRBJ1-1,.,TGTGCCATCAGTGAGAGGGTGGGTGAAGCTTTCTTT,CAISERVGEAFF